This T cell receptor (beta chain) was sequenced during a study of PD-L1 blockade in urothelial cancer. This table comes from immunoSEQ multiplex PCR, and its TCRdb copy is limited to in-frame clones, with some not included. This table has 85,000 to 90,000 clones, roughly 90% appearing once. The CDR3 runs to 14 residues. CDR1 SGHDN and CDR2 FVKESK come from the germline V gene. V lost 3 bases and J lost 0, with 6 bases in between. This specimen was PBMCs, taken around atezolizumab (anti-PD-L1) treatment. This receptor was taken from a man in his sixties with urothelial cancer. This chain joins TRBV14 and TRBJ1-3; no clear D gene. The CDR3: CASSHTYSGNTIYF. CDR3 nucleotide sequence: TGTGCCAGCAGCCACACTTACTCTGGAAACACCATATATTTT.